This T cell receptor beta chain was captured in a study of T-cell reconstitution after alpha-beta-depleted transplantation in children. This clonotype was counted a few times. Per the germline V gene, CDR1 is KGHDR and CDR2 is SFDVKD. There are 15 residues in the CDR3. Trimming took 4 bases from V and 3 from J; bases not matched to a gene: 4. Preparation of the TCRbeta library used unique molecular identifiers. TCRdb passed the PCR reads through MiXCR, listing each CDR3 protein once. The sample shows around 250,000 distinct CDR3 sequences, 9.5% to 10% of them seen only once. The sample was PBMCs from the stem cell graft donor, taken from the stem cell graft. The receptor was isolated from a human donor who donated a stem cell graft to a child with SCID. The V call is TRBV24-1, the J call TRBJ2-3; TRBD2 agrees at 9 bases. The CDR3 DNA follows: TGTGCCACCAGTGAAGAGACTAGCGGAACAGATACGCAGTATTTT. Its protein product is CATSEETSGTDTQYF.